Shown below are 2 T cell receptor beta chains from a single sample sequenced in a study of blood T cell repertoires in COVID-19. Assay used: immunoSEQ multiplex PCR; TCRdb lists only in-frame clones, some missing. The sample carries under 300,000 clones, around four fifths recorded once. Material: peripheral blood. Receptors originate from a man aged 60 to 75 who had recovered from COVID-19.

The CDR3 sequence: CASTPPVAGWTDTQYF. Written as DNA, the CDR3 is TGTGCCAGCACCCCTCCGGTAGCGGGATGGACAGATACGCAGTATTTT. The genes are TRBV28 and TRBJ2-3, with 8 bases identical to TRBD2. Germline CDR1 MDHEN, CDR2 SYDVKM. The CDR3 covers 16 residues. With V trimmed by 7 bases and J by 3 bases, 12 bases remained unmatched.

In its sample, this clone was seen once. The CDR3 loop is CAISDGGGSGANVLTF. The CDR3, as DNA: TGTGCCATCAGTGACGGCGGAGGCTCTGGGGCCAACGTCCTGACTTTC. The J gene is TRBJ2-6, the V gene TRBV10-3; perhaps TRBD2 as D (5 bases). Per germline, CDR1 ENHRY and CDR2 SYGVKD. This CDR3 has 16 amino acids. Trimming removed 3 bases at V and 0 bases at J, with 9 bases between.